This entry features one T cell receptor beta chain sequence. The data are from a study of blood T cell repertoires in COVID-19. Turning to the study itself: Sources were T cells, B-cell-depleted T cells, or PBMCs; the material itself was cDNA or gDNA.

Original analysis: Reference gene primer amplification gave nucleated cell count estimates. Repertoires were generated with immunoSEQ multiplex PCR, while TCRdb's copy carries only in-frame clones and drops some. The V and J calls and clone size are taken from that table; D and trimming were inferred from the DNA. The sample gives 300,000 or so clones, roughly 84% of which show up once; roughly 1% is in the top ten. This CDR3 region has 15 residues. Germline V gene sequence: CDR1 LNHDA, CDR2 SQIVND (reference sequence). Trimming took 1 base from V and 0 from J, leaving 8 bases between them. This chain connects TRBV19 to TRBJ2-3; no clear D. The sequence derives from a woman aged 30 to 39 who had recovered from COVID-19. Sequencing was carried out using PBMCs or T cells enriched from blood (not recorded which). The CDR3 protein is CASSIGTDSTDTQYF. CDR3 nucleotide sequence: TGTGCCAGTAGTATAGGTACAGATAGCACAGATACGCAGTATTTT.